These 17 T cell receptor beta chains share one sample of origin, sequenced in a study of blood T cells in healthy people across ages. A J-beta primer mix and a sample-barcoded 5' primer were used in a second PCR of about 6 to 12 cycles. A single record per CDR3 protein comes from TCRdb applying MiXCR to the 5' RACE reads. This sample has about 970,000 distinct CDR3 sequences, with 51% found just once. The sample consisted of blood. The origin of the receptors is a woman aged 55-69 years in good health.

The rearrangement links TRBV20-1 to TRBJ1-1, with D possibly TRBD1 on 5 matching bases. Trimming left V 4 bases short and J 3 bases short, with 9 bases between. CDR1 is DFQATT and CDR2 is SNEGSKA in the germline V gene (reference sequence). The CDR3 is 12 residues long. The CDR3 DNA follows: TGCAGTGCTACAGGGTTTGACACTGAAGCTTTCTTT. It is translated as CSATGFDTEAFF.

This clonotype was found a few times. This chain links TRBV4-2 with TRBJ2-5; 9 bases line up with TRBD1. The CDR3 totals 15 residues. Trimming cost V 3 bases and J 5 bases; bases outside gene matches: 7. CDR1 is LGHNA and CDR2 is YNFKEQ in the germline V gene. The CDR3 region has the DNA TGTGCCAGCAGCCAGCAAACAGGGGGCGGTGAGACCCAGTACTTC. It specifies CASSQQTGGGETQYF.

The chain has TRBV2 and TRBJ2-5; 8 nucleotides agree with TRBD2. CDR3 size: 13 residues. Germline CDR1 and CDR2: SNHLY and FYNNEI. The V segment lost 8 bases and the J segment 5 bases; nucleotides outside the gene matches: 7. In nucleotides, the CDR3 is TGTGCCAGCGGGACTAGTTTTTCTGAGACCCAGTACTTC. This translates into CASGTSFSETQYF.

This clonotype occurred a few times. The chain couples TRBV5-6 to TRBJ2-6; 15 bases are shared with TRBD2. This CDR3 is 18 amino acids long. CDR1 and CDR2 from the germline V gene are SGHDT and YYEEEE. J gave up 3 bases and V 4 bases, and 5 bases lay outside the gene matches. CDR3 DNA sequence: TGTGCCAGCAGCCTGGGACTAGCGGGAGGAGGTGGGGCCAACGTCCTGACTTTC. This gives the protein CASSLGLAGGGGANVLTF.

This clonotype was picked up a small number of times. This chain joins TRBV29-1 and TRBJ2-3; 9 bases map to TRBD1. The CDR3 consists of 14 residues. CDR1 is SQVTM, CDR2 ANQGSEA, per germline. V lost 7 bases and J lost 3; bases outside the gene matches: 8. The CDR3 spells CSGRTGEETDTQYF. DNA for the CDR3: TGCAGCGGGAGGACAGGGGAAGAAACAGATACGCAGTATTTT.

The gene calls are TRBV30 and TRBJ2-3; 13 bases match TRBD2. With V trimmed by 3 bases and J by 2 bases, 8 bases remained unmatched. Germline CDR1 GTSNPN, CDR2 SVGIG (reference sequence). The CDR3 runs 17 residues. The CDR3 loop reads CAWSLPGLAGPTDTQYF. For the CDR3, the DNA is TGTGCCTGGAGCCTCCCGGGACTAGCGGGGCCCACAGATACGCAGTATTTT.

In this sample, this clonotype turned up once. V and J are TRBV28 and TRBJ2-3; 7 nucleotides agree with TRBD1. The V gene end was trimmed by 2 bases and the J gene end by 5 bases; junction bases not matched to a gene: 13. Germline V gene sequence: CDR1 MDHEN, CDR2 SYDVKM. The CDR3 runs 17 residues. CDR3: CASSLDPTGQSVDTQYF. Here the CDR3 DNA reads TGTGCCAGCAGTTTAGACCCGACGGGACAGAGCGTAGATACGCAGTATTTT.

In its sample, this clonotype was seen a few times. The rearrangement links TRBV28 to TRBJ2-7, with 8 bases that match TRBD1. Germline V gene sequence: CDR1 MDHEN, CDR2 SYDVKM. The CDR3 totals 17 residues. V lost 1 base and J lost 3; bases outside the gene matches: 11. CDR3 sequence: CASSLFPTGTGVYEQYF. In DNA form, the CDR3 reads TGTGCCAGCAGTTTATTTCCGACCGGGACAGGTGTCTACGAGCAGTACTTC. Combining the CDR3 with reference TRBV28 and TRBJ2-7 gives the whole variable domain DVKVTQSSRYLVKRTGEKVFLECVQDMDHENMFWYRQDPGLGLRLIYFSYDVKMKEKGDIPEGYSVSREKKERFSLILESASTNQTSMYLCASSLFPTGTGVYEQYFGPGTRLTVT.

The rearrangement joins TRBV9 to TRBJ1-1; unclear D gene. The CDR3 length is 14 residues. The germline V gene encodes CDR1 SGDLS and CDR2 YYNGEE. V lost 3 bases and J lost 3, with 12 bases in between. The DNA for the CDR3 is TGTGCCAGCAGCGGCGACCTGCAGGACACTGAAGCTTTCTTT. It codes for CASSGDLQDTEAFF.

The rearrangement joins TRBV20-1 to TRBJ2-7; D possibly corresponds to TRBD2 (5 bases). There are 11 residues in the CDR3. CDR1 is DFQATT and CDR2 is SNEGSKA in the germline V gene (reference sequence). Trimming shortened V by 6 bases and J by 5 bases, and 11 bases separated the two germline ends. CDR3 DNA sequence: TGCAGTGCAAATTGGCGGGACGAGCAGTACTTC. It yields the protein CSANWRDEQYF.

This clonotype has just a few counts. This sequence joins TRBV6-1 and TRBJ1-2; D is ambiguous. V was trimmed by 6 bases and J by 1 base, leaving 9 bases between them. The CDR3 loop spans 13 amino acids. Germline lookup yields CDR1 MNHNS and CDR2 SASEGT. CDR3 amino acids: CASRRTDNYGYTF. The CDR3 region has the DNA TGTGCCAGCAGACGGACGGATAACTATGGCTACACCTTC.

CDR3 sequence: CASRVLAGGLYF. CDR3 bases: TGTGCCAGCAGGGTACTAGCGGGAGGACTGTACTTC. V gene TRBV28 combines with J gene TRBJ2-5; TRBD2 matches at 12 bases. This CDR3 contains 12 residues. Germline V gives CDR1 MDHEN, CDR2 SYDVKM. V shed 6 bases and J 13 bases; nucleotides not matched to a gene: 6.

The chain couples TRBV9 to TRBJ2-7; 9 bases are shared with TRBD1. The J call may be wrong; the DNA end is better matched by TRBJ2-5. Germline values: CDR1 SGDLS, CDR2 YYNGEE. The CDR3 consists of 16 residues. This CDR3 is CASSVGPGQGGETQYF. As DNA, the CDR3 is TGTGCCAGCAGCGTAGGGCCGGGACAGGGTGGGGAGACCCAGTACTTC.

This clonotype occurred a few times. The chain carries TRBV7-2 and TRBJ2-3, with 9 bases identical to TRBD2. Germline CDR1 and CDR2: SGHTA and FQGNSA. The V and J ends lost 3 bases and 2 bases, in that order; junction bases with no gene match: 3. The CDR3 contains 15 residues. The CDR3 loop reads CASSLGTSYTDTQYF. The CDR3 region has the DNA TGTGCCAGCAGCTTGGGGACTAGCTACACAGATACGCAGTATTTT.

The chain is built from TRBV18 and TRBJ2-6; tentative D call: TRBD2 (6 bases). The germline gives CDR1 KGHSH, CDR2 LQKENI. There are 17 residues in the CDR3. V lost 8 bases, J lost 2 bases, and 19 bases lay in between. CDR3 nucleotides: TGTGCCAGCCATCACGGGGGACGGCGTCCTGGGGCCAACGTCCTGACTTTC. Its translation: CASHHGGRRPGANVLTF.

The chain has TRBV24-1 and TRBJ2-7; 10 nucleotides match TRBD2. The CDR3 runs 20 residues. From germline, CDR1 is KGHDR and CDR2 SFDVKD. V lost 3 bases and J lost 3; bases outside the gene matches: 19. The CDR3 region is CATSDPEGTASGSIFYEQYF. The CDR3 nucleotides are TGTGCCACCAGTGATCCCGAAGGGACGGCTAGCGGGAGTATATTCTACGAGCAGTACTTC.

The chain employs TRBV12-3 or TRBV12-4 and TRBJ1-2; D is uncertain. This CDR3 has 15 amino acids. Trimming cost V 6 bases and J 5 bases, with 19 bases left between them. The CDR3 here is CASSPGILNTYGYTF. Written as DNA, the CDR3 is TGTGCCAGCAGCCCTGGGATACTAAATACGTATGGCTACACCTTC.